These 20 T cell receptor beta chains were all obtained from the same sample, sequenced in a study of blood T cells in healthy people across ages. With a J-beta primer mix and a sample-barcoded 5' primer, a second PCR ran roughly 7 to 11 cycles. Using its own MiXCR run on the 5' RACE reads, TCRdb lists one record per CDR3 protein. The repertoire consists of about a million distinct CDR3 sequences, with roughly 51% occurring once and the leading ten covering over 20%. The sample comprised blood. All receptors derive from a woman aged 60-75 years in good health.

There are a few counts of this clonotype. This chain uses TRBV24-1 with TRBJ2-5; a weak D match, TRBD1 (6 bases). Looked up from germline, CDR1 is KGHDR and CDR2 is SFDVKD. Trimming shortened V by 3 bases and J by 1 base, and 11 bases separated the two germline ends. This CDR3 has 15 amino acids. CDR3 amino acids: CATSDMDSPQETQYF. Here the CDR3 DNA reads TGTGCCACCAGTGATATGGACAGCCCCCAAGAGACCCAGTACTTC.

This clonotype appeared a few times. V and J are TRBV20-1 and TRBJ2-2; TRBD1 is a possible D gene (6 bases). Germline V lookup: CDR1 DFQATT, CDR2 SNEGSKA (reference sequence). The CDR3 has 14 amino acids. Trimming stripped 2 bases from V and 5 bases from J, with 12 bases between. The CDR3 DNA sequence: TGCAGTGCTAGAAATGCACAGGGAACCGGGGAGCTGTTTTTT. It translates to CSARNAQGTGELFF.

This clonotype was recorded at least ten times. The rearrangement links TRBV14 to TRBJ2-3; D gene uncertain. V lost 4 bases, J lost 6 bases, and 11 bases lay in between. The CDR3 has 13 amino acids. CDR1 and CDR2 (germline): SGHDN, FVKESK. CDR3 in amino acids: CASSPILGDTQYF. The CDR3 nucleotides read TGTGCCAGCAGCCCTATTCTAGGGGATACGCAGTATTTT.

This clonotype was detected a few times. J is TRBJ1-2 and V is TRBV6-5, with TRBD1 identical over 10 bases. The V and J ends lost 5 bases and 5 bases, in that order; junction bases with no gene match: 8. This CDR3 is built from 15 residues. Germline CDR1 is MNHEY and CDR2 is SVGAGI. The CDR3 is CASSPAGTGEYGYTF. CDR3 coding DNA: TGTGCCAGCAGTCCCGCCGGGACAGGGGAATATGGCTACACCTTC.

This clonotype was detected only a few times. The V gene is TRBV25-1, the J gene TRBJ2-7, with no clear D. The CDR3 has 11 residues. Per germline, CDR1 MGHDK and CDR2 SYGVNS. V lost 3 bases and J 3 bases, leaving 3 bases between the germline ends. Here the CDR3 DNA reads TGTGCCAGCAGTGAGATCTACGAGCAGTACTTC. Translating gives CASSEIYEQYF.

Note on this clonotype: An end of the junction differs from the germline gene, which may be a read error. This chain connects TRBV7-9 to TRBJ2-5; the D is unclear. Germline V gene data show CDR1 as SEHNR and CDR2 as FQNEAQ (reference sequence). The CDR3 spans 14 residues. The CDR3 region is CASSPKGDGEAQYF. CDR3 DNA sequence: TGCGCCAGCAGCCCCAAGGGCGATGGAGAGGCCCAGTACTTC.

In its sample, this clonotype was seen a few times. The rearrangement joins TRBV4-2 to TRBJ2-3; maybe TRBD1 (5 bases). V lost 0 bases and J lost 2, with 21 bases in between. The CDR3 has 19 residues. The germline V gene encodes CDR1 LGHNA and CDR2 YNFKEQ. CDR3 sequence: CASSQEQGVLEIATDTQYF. The CDR3 nucleotides read TGTGCCAGCAGCCAAGAGCAAGGGGTCCTTGAGATCGCCACAGATACGCAGTATTTT.

Details on this clonotype: The junction differs from germline at one of its ends, possibly a read error. The rearrangement joins TRBV20-1 to TRBJ2-3; 12 bases are a match to TRBD2. The CDR3 extends over 19 amino acids. Germline values: CDR1 DFQATT, CDR2 SNEGSKA (reference sequence). This CDR3 reads CSASDTTSGRARRTDTQYF. The DNA of the CDR3 is TGCAGTGCTAGTGACACGACTAGCGGGAGAGCCCGCCGCACGGATACGCAGTATTTT.

The chain uses TRBV11-1 and TRBJ2-1, with 7 bases aligning to TRBD2. The germline gives CDR1 SGHAT, CDR2 FQDESV (reference sequence). V shed 5 bases and J 0 bases; nucleotides not matched to a gene: 1. This CDR3 comprises 14 residues. CDR3 region: CASSGLVSYNEQFF. The DNA of the CDR3 is TGTGCCAGCAGCGGACTAGTCTCCTACAATGAGCAGTTCTTC.

The genes are TRBV5-1 and TRBJ2-7; D is perhaps TRBD2 (6 bases). Germline lookup yields CDR1 SGHRS and CDR2 YFSETQ. This CDR3 is 15 amino acids long. Deletions cut 0 bases from V and 2 bases from J, with 12 bases between. CDR3 coding DNA: TGCGCCAGCAGCTTGGGCGCGGGATACGCCTACGAGCAGTACTTC. This codes for CASSLGAGYAYEQYF.

V gene TRBV9 combines with J gene TRBJ2-1; TRBD2 agrees at 8 bases. The CDR3 spans 15 residues. V trimming: 2 bases; J trimming: 6 bases; junction bases outside the gene matches: 7. CDR1 is SGDLS, CDR2 YYNGEE, per germline. The CDR3 DNA reads as TGTGCCAGCAGCGTCGGGAGCGGGGGATTCAATGAGCAGTTCTTC. Translation gives CASSVGSGGFNEQFF.

This clonotype was seen a single time. The genes are TRBV24-1 and TRBJ2-1; D gene uncertain. Germline CDR1 KGHDR, CDR2 SFDVKD. The CDR3 loop spans 12 amino acids. The ends were cut back, 12 bases at V and 0 bases at J, with 8 bases in the middle. The DNA for the CDR3 is TGTGCCGCCCATAGCTCCTACAATGAGCAGTTCTTC. Translation gives CAAHSSYNEQFF.

This chain joins TRBV28 and TRBJ2-4; a weak D match, TRBD1 (6 bases). Trimming removed 5 bases from V and 8 bases from J, with 19 bases in between. Germline V gene sequence: CDR1 MDHEN, CDR2 SYDVKM. The CDR3 totals 15 residues. The CDR3 DNA reads as TGTGCCAGCAGTCCCCTTGGGCAGGGGCAGGACATTCAGTACTTC. The encoded protein is CASSPLGQGQDIQYF.

Note on this clonotype: This clone may be a read error of a much larger clone one base away. The CDR3 nucleotides are TGTGCCAGCAGCGAGAAAGTAAGCGACCGTAGCTATGAGCAGTACTTC. It encodes CASSEKVSDRSYEQYF. The rearrangement uses TRBV7-2 and TRBJ2-5; no definite D call. The CDR3 has 16 residues. V lost 5 bases and J lost 11, with 27 bases in between. In germline, CDR1 is SGHTA, CDR2 FQGNSA.

The chain carries TRBV9 and TRBJ2-7; the match to TRBD2 covers 7 bases. V dropped 5 bases and J dropped 7; count of bases not matched to a gene: 15. The CDR3 is made up of 15 amino acids. Germline V gene sequence: CDR1 SGDLS, CDR2 YYNGEE. The CDR3 protein is CASRLADSGSNEQYF. DNA for the CDR3: TGTGCCAGCAGGCTAGCGGACTCAGGTTCCAATGAGCAGTACTTC.

In its sample, this clonotype was seen many times. The gene calls are TRBV13 and TRBJ2-5, with a weak D call TRBD2 (7 bases). Per germline, CDR1 PRHDT and CDR2 FYEKMQ (reference sequence). V was trimmed by 5 bases and J by 3 bases, leaving 13 bases between them. This CDR3 comprises 14 residues. CDR3 protein: CASSRIGGEETQYF. The CDR3 DNA reads TGTGCCAGCAGCCGCATAGGGGGGGAAGAGACCCAGTACTTC.

The chain has TRBV20-1 and TRBJ2-5, with 7 bases that match TRBD1. V shed 6 bases and J 2 bases; nucleotides not matched to a gene: 6. The CDR3 has 13 residues. Per the germline V gene, CDR1 is DFQATT and CDR2 is SNEGSKA (reference sequence). This CDR3 reads CSAPTGVQETQYF. The CDR3, as DNA: TGCAGTGCCCCAACAGGGGTGCAAGAGACCCAGTACTTC.

This rearrangement joins TRBV29-1 to TRBJ2-3, with 9 bases matching TRBD2. The CDR3 is 14 residues long. Germline V gives CDR1 SQVTM, CDR2 ANQGSEA. V was pared by 6 bases and J by 4 bases, with 8 bases of the junction left unmatched. The CDR3: CSVAGTSRADTQYF. The CDR3, as DNA: TGCAGCGTCGCCGGGACTAGCAGGGCAGATACGCAGTATTTT.

The chain links TRBV3-1 to TRBJ2-1; 7 bases line up with TRBD2. The CDR3 runs to 15 residues. With 1 base clipped from V and 6 bases from J, the junction kept 6 bases outside the gene matches. Germline V gene sequence: CDR1 LGHDT, CDR2 YNNKEL (reference sequence). CDR3 region: CASSQVAGAFNEQFF. The CDR3 coding sequence is TGTGCCAGCAGCCAAGTTGCGGGAGCCTTCAATGAGCAGTTCTTC.

This chain uses TRBV28 with TRBJ2-5; TRBD2 matches 8 bases. The CDR3 has 15 amino acids. V lost 3 bases to trimming and J lost 0 bases; unmatched junction nucleotides: 3. From germline, CDR1 is MDHEN and CDR2 SYDVKM. The CDR3 loop is CASSFLAGYQETQYF. As DNA, the CDR3 is TGTGCCAGCAGTTTTCTAGCGGGTTACCAAGAGACCCAGTACTTC.